Below, 13 T cell receptor beta chains from the same sample are listed, as sequenced in a study of shared clonotypes between healthy human individuals. The data were produced by immunoSEQ multiplex PCR, yet TCRdb's version contains in-frame clones alone and is incomplete. The sample has 400,000 to 600,000 clones; roughly 95% are singletons. The source material was naive CD4+ T cells sorted from blood. Documented subset: CD45RA+ positively selected. All receptors come from a young woman in good health.

The chain is built from TRBV29-1 and TRBJ1-2; no reliable D call. Germline V lookup: CDR1 SQVTM, CDR2 ANQGSEA. The CDR3 spans 13 residues. V was pared by 1 base and J by 2 bases, with 8 bases between. This CDR3 is CSVEGIRNYGYTF. The CDR3 DNA reads TGCAGCGTTGAAGGGATTCGAAACTATGGCTACACCTTC.

This chain links TRBV7-9 with TRBJ2-7; D perhaps matches TRBD1 (5 bases). The CDR3 loop spans 11 amino acids. V shed 4 bases and J shed 8 bases, with 9 bases lying between them. The germline V gene has CDR1 SEHNR and CDR2 FQNEAQ (reference sequence). The CDR3 loop reads CASSSAGKQYF. The CDR3 DNA reads TGTGCCAGCAGCTCAGCAGGGAAGCAGTACTTC.

V is TRBV7-8 and J is TRBJ2-1; 11 positions match TRBD2. The germline V gene encodes CDR1 SGHVS and CDR2 FQNEAQ. This CDR3 has 15 residues. J gave up 9 bases and V 1 base, and 5 bases lay outside the gene matches. CDR3 nucleotides: TGTGCCAGCAGCTTAGTTCTAGCGGGAGGTGGTGAGCAGTTCTTC. Protein sequence: CASSLVLAGGGEQFF.

This chain links TRBV28 with TRBJ2-7, with 7 bases that match TRBD1. This CDR3 is 15 amino acids long. V dropped 5 bases and J dropped 6; count of bases not matched to a gene: 13. Germline CDR1 is MDHEN and CDR2 is SYDVKM. The CDR3 spells CASSGARTGGGEQYF. The CDR3 DNA sequence: TGTGCCAGCAGTGGGGCGAGGACAGGCGGTGGCGAGCAGTACTTC.

V is TRBV7-2 and J is TRBJ2-7, with 7 bases matching TRBD2. With 1 base clipped from V and 4 bases from J, the junction kept 10 bases outside the gene matches. The length of the CDR3 is 16 residues. Per the germline V gene, CDR1 is SGHTA and CDR2 is FQGNSA. In DNA form, the CDR3 reads TGTGCCAGCAGCTTAGGGGAAGCGGGACTGGGGTACGAGCAGTACTTC. Amino acids: CASSLGEAGLGYEQYF. The full variable domain, completed using reference TRBV7-2 and TRBJ2-7, is GAGVSQSPSNKVTEKGKDVELRCDPISGHTALYWYRQSLGQGLEFLIYFQGNSAPDKSGLPSDRFSAERTGGSVSTLTIQRTQQEDSAVYLCASSLGEAGLGYEQYFGPGTRLTVT.

In nucleotides, the CDR3 is TGTGCCTGGAGTGTACACAGGGGGACTGAAGCTTTCTTT. Its translation: CAWSVHRGTEAFF. V is TRBV30 and J is TRBJ1-1; TRBD1 matches at 8 bases. The CDR3 is 13 residues long. Germline trimming cut 0 bases from V and 5 bases from J; bases unmatched to any gene: 2. Germline CDR1 GTSNPN, CDR2 SVGIG (reference sequence).

The chain employs TRBV5-1 and TRBJ2-5, with 8 bases lining up with TRBD2. CDR1 and CDR2 (germline): SGHRS, YFSETQ. CDR3 length equals 17 residues. V lost 1 base to trimming and J lost 5 bases; unmatched junction nucleotides: 13. CDR3 protein: CASSLYPGSGSTETQYF. The CDR3 nucleotides read TGCGCCAGCAGCTTGTACCCAGGGAGCGGGAGTACGGAGACCCAGTACTTC.

This rearrangement joins TRBV5-4 to TRBJ2-2; D not certain. The CDR3 sequence is 14 residues long. The V gene lost 4 bases and the J gene lost 3 bases, with 10 bases spanning the gap. Germline V gives CDR1 SGHNT, CDR2 YYREEE (reference sequence). The CDR3 nucleotides are TGTGCCAGCAGCCCCCGTTTGGACACCGGGGAGCTGTTTTTT. This translates into CASSPRLDTGELFF.

In this sample, this clone turned up a few times. V and J are TRBV10-3 and TRBJ2-7, with 13 bases that match TRBD2. Germline CDR1 ENHRY, CDR2 SYGVKD. Trimming took 10 bases from V and 3 from J; bases not matched to a gene: 9. This CDR3 spans 15 amino acids. The CDR3 coding sequence is TGTGCCACAGGGACTAGCGGGAAATCCGACTACGAGCAGTACTTC. Protein: CATGTSGKSDYEQYF.

J is TRBJ2-2 and V is TRBV29-1; TRBD1 matches 8 bases. CDR3 size: 14 residues. J was trimmed by 2 bases and V by 4 bases; bases with no gene match: 3. Germline-derived CDR1 and CDR2 are SQVTM and ANQGSEA. CDR3 residues: CSVGQGANTGELFF. In nucleotides, the CDR3 is TGCAGCGTTGGGCAGGGGGCAAACACCGGGGAGCTGTTTTTT.

The chain combines TRBV5-4 with TRBJ2-6; possibly TRBD1 or TRBD2 for D (6 bases each). The germline gives CDR1 SGHNT, CDR2 YYREEE (reference sequence). Trimming removed 4 bases from V and 0 bases from J, with 11 bases in between. The CDR3 sequence is 16 residues long. CDR3 nucleotides: TGTGCCAGCAGCCGTGGAGGGGGCTCTGGGGCCAACGTCCTGACTTTC. This encodes CASSRGGGSGANVLTF.

The chain has TRBV7-6 and TRBJ2-1, with no clear D. V was shortened by 2 bases and J by 0 bases, with 8 bases between the two germline ends. The CDR3 sequence is 15 residues long. Germline V lookup: CDR1 SGHVS, CDR2 FNYEAQ. CDR3 in amino acids: CASSLIPSSYNEQFF. As DNA, the CDR3 is TGTGCCAGCAGCTTAATCCCTAGCTCCTACAATGAGCAGTTCTTC.

The chain joins TRBV9 to TRBJ2-1, with D possibly TRBD1 on 5 matching bases. The CDR3 sequence is 15 residues long. V shed 0 bases and J shed 8 bases, with 15 bases lying between them. The V gene's germline CDR1 is SGDLS and CDR2 YYNGEE. This CDR3 is CASSVGGAVWDEQFF. CDR3 DNA: TGTGCCAGCAGCGTAGGTGGGGCGGTGTGGGATGAGCAGTTCTTC.